The 30 T cell receptor beta chains below were found in one sample sequenced in a study of Ad26.COV2.S vaccination and SARS-CoV-2 variants. Generated by immunoSEQ multiplex PCR, the TCRdb table keeps only in-frame clones and is missing some. The sample shows more than 300,000 clones, approximately 80% of them seen only once. Treatment: roughly 20 received Ad26.COV2.S at low or high dose, single or two shots; 5 received placebo; per-sample allocation not given. The study sampled participants on day 63 after the first vaccine or placebo injection. The starting material was peripheral blood, obtained in a trial of Ad26.COV2.S vaccine versus placebo. The source is a person aged 18-65 years who received the Ad26.COV2.S COVID-19 vaccine or a placebo.

The rearrangement uses TRBV5-1 and TRBJ1-2; TRBD1 might be the D (5 bases). CDR3 length equals 14 residues. Germline loops: CDR1 SGHRS, CDR2 YFSETQ. V lost 5 bases and J lost 0, with 11 bases in between. CDR3 DNA sequence: TGCGCCAGCAGACCCGGGACCCCTAACTATGGCTACACCTTC. It yields the protein CASRPGTPNYGYTF. The full variable domain, in which reference TRBV5-1 and TRBJ1-2 provide the parts outside the CDR3, is KAGVTQTPRYLIKTRGQQVTLSCSPISGHRSVSWYQQTPGQGLQFLFEYFSETQRNKGNFPGRFSGRQFSNSRSEMNVSTLELGDSALYLCASRPGTPNYGYTFGSGTRLTVV.

The rearrangement joins TRBV27 to TRBJ1-3; TRBD1 matches 11 bases. J gave up 8 bases and V 6 bases, and 3 bases lay outside the gene matches. The CDR3 covers 13 residues. Germline V lookup: CDR1 MNHEY, CDR2 SMNVEV (reference sequence). The CDR3: CASRDRGRDTIYF. CDR3 DNA: TGTGCCAGCAGGGACAGGGGGCGCGACACCATATATTTT.

The chain couples TRBV7-8 to TRBJ1-1, with 8 bases that match TRBD1. Per germline, CDR1 SGHVS and CDR2 FQNEAQ. The V segment lost 2 bases and the J segment 4 bases; nucleotides outside the gene matches: 15. This CDR3 contains 18 residues. The CDR3 region has the DNA TGTGCCAGCAGCTTAAGGAAGGACAGGGTTGGTGTGGGCACTGAAGCTTTCTTT. This translates into CASSLRKDRVGVGTEAFF.

The rearrangement links TRBV7-9 to TRBJ1-1, with D perhaps TRBD1 (5 bases). This CDR3 is 14 amino acids long. Germline V lookup: CDR1 SEHNR, CDR2 FQNEAQ (reference sequence). Trimming removed 5 bases at V and 2 bases at J, with 12 bases between. The CDR3 DNA reads as TGTGCCAGCAGCCCTACACAGGTTAACACTGAAGCTTTCTTT. Residues: CASSPTQVNTEAFF. The full variable domain, rest sourced from reference TRBV7-9 and TRBJ1-1, is DTGVSQNPRHKITKRGQNVTFRCDPISEHNRLYWYRQTLGQGPEFLTYFQNEAQLEKSRLLSDRFSAERPKGSFSTLEIQRTEQGDSAMYLCASSPTQVNTEAFFGQGTRLTVV.

The rearrangement links TRBV29-1 to TRBJ2-1; D is tentatively TRBD1 or TRBD2 (6 bases each). CDR3 length: 12 amino acids. The ends were cut back, 2 bases at V and 9 bases at J, with 11 bases in the middle. Germline values: CDR1 SQVTM, CDR2 ANQGSEA. The CDR3 bases are TGCAGCGTTGAAAAGGGGGGAAGTGAGCAGTTCTTC. This sequence encodes CSVEKGGSEQFF.

This clone has a count of ten or more. The rearrangement links TRBV30 to TRBJ1-2; the D is unclear. This CDR3 region has 13 residues. The germline CDR1 and CDR2 sequences are GTSNPN and SVGIG (reference sequence). The V end was cut by 0 bases, the J end by 3 bases, with 8 bases between. As DNA, the CDR3 is TGTGCCTGGAGTGTAGGTCTGGACTATGGCTACACCTTC. Protein sequence: CAWSVGLDYGYTF.

The genes are TRBV5-8 and TRBJ2-1; 8 positions match TRBD2. From germline, CDR1 is SGHTS and CDR2 YDEGEE. This CDR3 is 15 amino acids long. V shed 6 bases, J shed 3 bases, and the junction held 8 bases outside the gene matches. The CDR3 here is CASTLRGGLYNEQFF. The CDR3 bases are TGTGCCAGCACCCTACGGGGGGGGCTCTACAATGAGCAGTTCTTC.

This chain links TRBV6-5 with TRBJ1-4; no clear D. Germline V gene data show CDR1 as MNHEY and CDR2 as SVGAGI. CDR3 length equals 13 residues. The V end was cut by 7 bases, the J end by 3 bases, with 9 bases between. The CDR3: CASTIISNEKLFF. The DNA for the CDR3 is TGTGCCAGCACTATTATCTCTAATGAAAAACTGTTTTTT.

This clone was recorded only once. The chain couples TRBV4-1 to TRBJ1-4, with D unresolved. The length of the CDR3 is 15 residues. Trimming removed 5 bases at V and 6 bases at J, with 16 bases between. Germline V gene lookup returns CDR1 MGHRA and CDR2 YSYEKL. CDR3: CASSSLLLRDEKLFF. Here the CDR3 DNA reads TGCGCCAGCAGCTCTCTACTCCTTAGGGATGAAAAACTGTTTTTT.

The genes are TRBV5-1 and TRBJ1-5, with no clear D. CDR1 SGHRS and CDR2 YFSETQ come from the germline V gene. The CDR3 runs 14 residues. Trimming stripped 4 bases from V and 0 bases from J, with 8 bases between. In nucleotides, the CDR3 is TGCGCCAGCAGCAACTTTTATAGCAATCAGCCCCAGCATTTT. Translation gives CASSNFYSNQPQHF. The full variable domain, in which reference TRBV5-1 and TRBJ1-5 provide the parts outside the CDR3, is KAGVTQTPRYLIKTRGQQVTLSCSPISGHRSVSWYQQTPGQGLQFLFEYFSETQRNKGNFPGRFSGRQFSNSRSEMNVSTLELGDSALYLCASSNFYSNQPQHFGDGTRLSIL.

This clone is a singleton in its sample. The rearrangement uses TRBV5-1 and TRBJ1-1, with D uncertain. CDR1 is SGHRS, CDR2 YFSETQ, per germline. The ends were cut back, 5 bases at V and 3 bases at J, with 20 bases in the middle. The CDR3 is made up of 16 amino acids. CDR3 in DNA: TGCGCCAGCAGACTGGCCATCCCGAGAAAAGACACTGAAGCTTTCTTT. Translation: CASRLAIPRKDTEAFF.

The sample holds one count of this clone. The V and J genes are TRBV28 and TRBJ1-2, with D possibly matching TRBD1 (6 bases). There are 13 residues in the CDR3. Per germline, CDR1 MDHEN and CDR2 SYDVKM. V lost 5 bases, J lost 5 bases, and 12 bases lay in between. The chain's CDR3 is CASSLQGLYGYTF. Here the CDR3 DNA reads TGTGCCAGCAGTCTTCAGGGGCTGTATGGCTACACCTTC.

The chain combines TRBV6-5 with TRBJ2-1; 8 bases align to TRBD1. This CDR3 has 13 amino acids. The V gene's germline CDR1 is MNHEY and CDR2 SVGAGI. Germline trimming cut 6 bases from V and 11 bases from J; bases unmatched to any gene: 9. The CDR3 region is CASSPPDRGQQFF. CDR3 bases: TGTGCCAGCAGCCCCCCCGACAGGGGACAGCAGTTCTTC.

J is TRBJ1-1 and V is TRBV28; unclear D gene. The CDR3 is made up of 17 amino acids. Trimming pared 2 bases from V and 6 bases from J, leaving 22 bases between. Germline CDR1 and CDR2: MDHEN and SYDVKM. The CDR3 loop is CASSLAVALLAPAEAFF. The CDR3 bases are TGTGCCAGCAGTTTAGCCGTTGCCCTTCTAGCCCCCGCTGAAGCTTTCTTT.

Many counts were recorded for this clone. The genes are TRBV5-4 and TRBJ2-3; a weak D match, TRBD2 (5 bases). The CDR3 totals 13 residues. CDR1 is SGHNT and CDR2 is YYREEE in the germline V gene (reference sequence). Trimming took off 0 bases at V and 7 bases at J, with 9 bases between the two ends. The CDR3 here is CASSLGGLNTQYF. CDR3 sequence (DNA): TGTGCCAGCAGCTTGGGCGGACTTAATACGCAGTATTTT.

This clone was seen more than once but under ten times. The rearrangement uses TRBV5-5 and TRBJ2-3; D not resolved. Trimming removed 0 bases at V and 2 bases at J, with 10 bases between. This CDR3 is built from 15 residues. The germline CDR1 and CDR2 sequences are SGHKS and YYEKEE (reference sequence). This chain's CDR3 is CASSLEVGYTDTQYF. In DNA form, the CDR3 reads TGTGCCAGCAGCTTGGAGGTAGGGTACACAGATACGCAGTATTTT.

This clone was found once. This rearrangement joins TRBV6-5 to TRBJ2-7; no definite D call. Trimming shortened V by 4 bases and J by 3 bases, and 13 bases separated the two germline ends. Germline CDR1 is MNHEY and CDR2 is SVGAGI. The CDR3 covers 14 residues. CDR3 in DNA: TGTGCCAGCAGTTCGGACGGCCTTAACTACGAGCAGTACTTC. This sequence encodes CASSSDGLNYEQYF.

The chain recombines TRBV5-5 with TRBJ1-3; no firm D call. CDR1 SGHKS and CDR2 YYEKEE come from the germline V gene (reference sequence). The CDR3 length is 14 residues. Trimming cost V 2 bases and J 0 bases, with 6 bases left between them. CDR3 loop: CASSLLVSGNTIYF. The CDR3 bases are TGTGCCAGCAGCTTACTAGTCTCTGGAAACACCATATATTTT.

The rearrangement uses TRBV6-6 and TRBJ1-2; 7 bases match TRBD1. The V gene's germline CDR1 is MNHNY and CDR2 SVGAGI (reference sequence). With V trimmed by 2 bases and J by 7 bases, 13 bases remained unmatched. The length of the CDR3 is 16 residues. CDR3 coding DNA: TGTGCCAGCAGTTACGACCGACAGGGAGGAATCGGTGGCTACACCTTC. The encoded protein is CASSYDRQGGIGGYTF.

The chain is built from TRBV7-3 and TRBJ2-3; perhaps TRBD2 as D (7 bases). Trimming stripped 5 bases from V and 3 bases from J, with 21 bases between. Germline CDR1 is SGHTA and CDR2 is FQGTGA. The CDR3 is 17 residues long. This chain's CDR3 is CASSPTRVRGATDTQYF. CDR3 DNA: TGTGCCAGCAGCCCAACCCGGGTTCGGGGGGCAACAGATACGCAGTATTTT. Using reference TRBV7-3 and TRBJ2-3 for the parts outside the CDR3, the full variable domain is GAGVSQTPSNKVTEKGKYVELRCDPISGHTALYWYRQSLGQGPEFLIYFQGTGAADDSGLPNDRFFAVRPEGSVSTLKIQRTERGDSAVYLCASSPTRVRGATDTQYFGPGTRLTVL.

This chain links TRBV23-1 with TRBJ2-7; 7 nucleotides match TRBD1. TRBV23-1 is filed as an ORF, its function uncertain. Germline trimming cut 6 bases from V and 3 bases from J; bases unmatched to any gene: 11. CDR3 size: 15 residues. The CDR3 here is CASSQPTGDSYEQYF. CDR3 in DNA: TGCGCCAGCAGCCAACCTACCGGGGACAGCTACGAGCAGTACTTC.

The chain couples TRBV6-5 to TRBJ2-7, with a tentative D call TRBD2 (5 bases). CDR3 length equals 11 residues. CDR1 is MNHEY and CDR2 is SVGAGI in the germline V gene. Trimming took 6 bases from V and 4 from J, leaving 7 bases between them. The CDR3 region is CASSRGYEQYF. The CDR3 coding sequence is TGTGCCAGCAGCCGCGGGTACGAGCAGTACTTC.

V and J are TRBV14 and TRBJ2-2; D is unresolved. CDR1 SGHDN and CDR2 FVKESK come from the germline V gene. Between the trimmed V and J ends, which lost 6 bases and 2 bases, there was a span of 22 bases. This CDR3 region has 18 residues. The CDR3 sequence is CASRFWVYENFNTGELFF. The CDR3 bases are TGTGCCAGCAGATTTTGGGTATACGAGAATTTTAACACCGGGGAGCTGTTTTTT.

The chain has TRBV5-5 and TRBJ2-1; tentative D call: TRBD2 (5 bases). Germline-derived CDR1 and CDR2 are SGHKS and YYEKEE (reference sequence). The CDR3 is 14 amino acids. Trimming removed 0 bases at V and 11 bases at J, with 15 bases between. Here the CDR3 reads CASSLGGELNKQFF. CDR3 sequence (DNA): TGTGCCAGCAGCTTGGGTGGGGAGCTTAATAAGCAGTTCTTC.

V usage is TRBV27 and J usage is TRBJ1-3; D is unclear. The CDR3 spans 14 residues. CDR1 and CDR2 from the germline V gene are MNHEY and SMNVEV (reference sequence). Trimming left V 3 bases short and J 8 bases short, with 14 bases between. The chain's CDR3 is CASSFSGPPDTIYF. In DNA form, the CDR3 reads TGTGCCAGCAGTTTCTCCGGGCCACCGGACACCATATATTTT.

The rearrangement links TRBV5-1 to TRBJ2-7, with TRBD1 matching over 7 bases. Trimming cost V 4 bases and J 1 base; bases outside gene matches: 5. The CDR3 spans 14 residues. Per germline, CDR1 SGHRS and CDR2 YFSETQ. The CDR3 reads CASSVGQDSYEQYF. CDR3 DNA sequence: TGCGCCAGCAGCGTCGGACAGGATTCCTACGAGCAGTACTTC. The full variable domain, its missing parts supplied by reference TRBV5-1 and TRBJ2-7, is KAGVTQTPRYLIKTRGQQVTLSCSPISGHRSVSWYQQTPGQGLQFLFEYFSETQRNKGNFPGRFSGRQFSNSRSEMNVSTLELGDSALYLCASSVGQDSYEQYFGPGTRLTVT.

The chain joins TRBV19 to TRBJ1-5; a possible D gene is TRBD1 (6 bases). Trimming took off 3 bases at V and 4 bases at J, with 13 bases between the two ends. The CDR3 is 15 amino acids. In germline, CDR1 is LNHDA, CDR2 SQIVND (reference sequence). The CDR3: CASSIQRGPNQPQHF. The CDR3 nucleotides read TGTGCCAGTAGTATTCAGCGGGGGCCTAATCAGCCCCAGCATTTT.

The chain has TRBV5-1 and TRBJ1-5; D remains ambiguous. The V end lost 4 bases, the J end lost 5 bases, and 16 bases lay between the germline ends. The germline V gene encodes CDR1 SGHRS and CDR2 YFSETQ. The CDR3 sequence is 15 residues long. CDR3 nucleotides: TGCGCCAGCAGCCCGCTTTCAGGAAACGATCAGCCCCAGCATTTT. Translation: CASSPLSGNDQPQHF.

The V gene is TRBV9, the J gene TRBJ2-7; D could derive from TRBD1 or TRBD2 (6 bases each). Germline lookup yields CDR1 SGDLS and CDR2 YYNGEE. Trimming stripped 4 bases from V and 3 bases from J, with 14 bases between. The CDR3 covers 14 residues. The CDR3 coding sequence is TGTGCCAGCAGCTCGAGGGGGGACTTCTACGAGCAGTACTTC. This sequence encodes CASSSRGDFYEQYF.

This rearrangement joins TRBV3-1 (or the pseudogene TRBV3-2) to TRBJ1-3; D gene unclear. The CDR3 extends over 13 amino acids. CDR1 and CDR2 (germline): LGHDT, YNNKEL (reference sequence). V was clipped by 0 bases and J by 4 bases, with 4 bases between them. Here the CDR3 reads CASSQDPGNTIYF. The CDR3 DNA reads TGTGCCAGCAGCCAAGACCCAGGAAACACCATATATTTT.